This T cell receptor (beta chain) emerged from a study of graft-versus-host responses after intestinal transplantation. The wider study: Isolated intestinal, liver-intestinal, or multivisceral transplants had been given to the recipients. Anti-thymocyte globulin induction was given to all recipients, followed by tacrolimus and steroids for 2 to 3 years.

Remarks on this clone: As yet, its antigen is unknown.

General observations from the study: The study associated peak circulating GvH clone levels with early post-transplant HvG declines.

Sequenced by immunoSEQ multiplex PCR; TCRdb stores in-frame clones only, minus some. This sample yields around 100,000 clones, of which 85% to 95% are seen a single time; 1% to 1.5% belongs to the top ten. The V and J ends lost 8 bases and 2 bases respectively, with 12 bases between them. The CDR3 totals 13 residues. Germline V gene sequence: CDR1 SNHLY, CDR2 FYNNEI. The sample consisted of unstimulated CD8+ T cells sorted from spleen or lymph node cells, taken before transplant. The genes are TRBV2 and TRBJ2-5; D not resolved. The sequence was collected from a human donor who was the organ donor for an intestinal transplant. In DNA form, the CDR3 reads TGTGCCAGCGAGAACCTAGTTCAAGAGACCCAGTACTTC. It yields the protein CASENLVQETQYF.